This TCR beta chain is from a study of OX40 agonist ivuxolimab in advanced cancers. The germline gives CDR1 ENHRY, CDR2 SYGVKD. V was clipped by 0 bases and J by 9 bases; unmatched bases: 9. This CDR3 region has 15 residues. Here immunoSEQ multiplex PCR was the method, and the copy in TCRdb shows in-frame clones only, minus some. Of 25,000 to 35,000 clones listed, 90% to 95% were seen once; the top ten hold less than 9.5%. Material: CD4+ or CD8+ T cells sorted from blood, obtained in a trial of the OX40 agonist ivuxolimab. V is TRBV10-3 and J is TRBJ2-5, with 8 bases identical to TRBD1. The receptor comes from an adult with an advanced solid tumor such as melanoma, head and neck, liver or kidney cancer. CDR3 DNA sequence: TGTGCCATCAGTGAGTCGCTCAAACAGGGGGATGCCCAGTACTTC. The encoded protein is CAISESLKQGDAQYF.